The 6 T cell receptor beta chains listed next were all sequenced from one sample in a study of T cell repertoires in cytomegalovirus infection. For these TCRs, the target antigens are not known. In TCRdb, the reads were re-called with MiXCR into one record per CDR3 protein. The profile covers hundreds of thousands of distinct CDR3 sequences, with approximately 33% appearing a single time and around an eighth taken by the ten largest. The sample consisted of cultured CD8+ T cells from PBMCs, taken from culture after CMV antigen stimulation. The source is a human donor in good health (CMV status not recorded). Some clones in this sample may be carry-over from other donors' samples.

The chain carries TRBV20-1 and TRBJ1-2; 8 positions match TRBD1. The germline V gene has CDR1 DFQATT and CDR2 SNEGSKA (reference sequence). The CDR3 loop spans 11 amino acids. V lost 4 bases and J lost 8; bases outside the gene matches: 3. CDR3 in amino acids: CSATQGAGYTF. The CDR3 DNA reads TGCAGTGCTACCCAGGGGGCCGGCTACACCTTC.

The rearrangement joins TRBV6-5 to TRBJ1-2; no firm D call. The germline V gene has CDR1 MNHEY and CDR2 SVGAGI. The CDR3 length is 12 residues. Trimming removed 5 bases from V and 7 bases from J, with 11 bases in between. CDR3 amino acids: CASSKDSGGYTF. For the CDR3, the DNA is TGTGCCAGCAGTAAGGACTCTGGTGGCTACACCTTC.

This chain links TRBV6-5 with TRBJ2-1; perhaps TRBD2 as D (5 bases). CDR3 length equals 14 residues. Trimming pared 2 bases from V and 3 bases from J, leaving 8 bases between. In germline, CDR1 is MNHEY, CDR2 SVGAGI. CDR3 nucleotide sequence: TGTGCCAGCAGTTACGGACTGAACTACAATGAGCAGTTCTTC. This translates into CASSYGLNYNEQFF.

Comment on this clonotype: With a much larger clone just one base away, this may be a read error. This chain uses TRBV6-1 with TRBJ2-1, with D uncertain. V was clipped by 3 bases and J by 8 bases, with 17 bases between them. The germline CDR1 and CDR2 sequences are MNHNS and SASEGT. CDR3 length: 15 residues. CDR3 coding DNA: TGTGCCAGCAGTGATGGTGCCAACACTAACTATGAGCAGTTCTTC. Translated: CASSDGANTNYEQFF.

This clonotype was counted ten times or more. This chain uses TRBV6-6 with TRBJ2-2; tentative D call: TRBD1 (6 bases). The CDR3 totals 16 residues. Trimming cost V 5 bases and J 4 bases, with 17 bases left between them. Germline V gives CDR1 MNHNY, CDR2 SVGAGI (reference sequence). The CDR3 DNA is TGTGCCAGCAGTACCAGACTGGGGGCTGGCACCGGGGAGCTGTTTTTT. Translated: CASSTRLGAGTGELFF.

V gene TRBV12-5 combines with J gene TRBJ1-2; 9 nucleotides match TRBD1. This CDR3 region has 12 residues. From germline, CDR1 is LGHNT and CDR2 FRNRAP. The J segment lost 13 bases and the V segment lost 6 bases, leaving 9 bases of the junction unmatched. The chain's CDR3 is CASGPGTGLATF. Here the CDR3 DNA reads TGTGCTAGTGGCCCCGGGACAGGGTTGGCCACCTTC.